Each of the 15 T cell receptor beta chains below was sequenced from the same sample in a study of blood T cell repertoires in COVID-19. Repertoires were generated with immunoSEQ multiplex PCR, while TCRdb's copy carries only in-frame clones and drops some. The sample includes 150,000 to 190,000 clones, under 90% of them seen just once. Sequencing input: PBMCs or T cells enriched from blood (not recorded which). These receptors were collected from a man aged 50-59 years who had recovered from COVID-19.

J is TRBJ1-5 and V is TRBV27; D is ambiguous. Germline V gene data show CDR1 as MNHEY and CDR2 as SMNVEV (reference sequence). This CDR3 contains 12 residues. V lost 6 bases and J 2 bases, leaving 5 bases between the germline ends. The CDR3 sequence is CASSRGNQPQHF. The CDR3 bases are TGTGCCAGCAGCCGGGGCAATCAGCCCCAGCATTTT.

The chain carries TRBV7-2 and TRBJ2-2; perhaps TRBD1 as D (6 bases). In germline, CDR1 is SGHTA, CDR2 FQGNSA. The CDR3 runs 15 residues. V was pared by 2 bases and J by 6 bases, with 13 bases between. In nucleotides, the CDR3 is TGTGCCAGCAGCTTAACTACAGGGTGGTCCGGGGAGCTGTTTTTT. This codes for CASSLTTGWSGELFF.

The chain joins TRBV14 to TRBJ1-3; 8 nucleotides align to TRBD1. The CDR3 covers 17 residues. V lost 4 bases and J lost 0; bases outside the gene matches: 8. CDR1 is SGHDN and CDR2 is FVKESK in the germline V gene. The CDR3 here is CASSPRTGTLSGNTIYF. In DNA form, the CDR3 reads TGTGCCAGCAGCCCGCGGACAGGGACCCTCTCTGGAAACACCATATATTTT.

The V call is TRBV2, the J call TRBJ1-1; tentative D call: TRBD1 (6 bases). CDR1 is SNHLY and CDR2 is FYNNEI in the germline V gene. Deletions cut 6 bases from V and 1 base from J, with 15 bases between. The CDR3 loop spans 15 amino acids. The CDR3 DNA follows: TGTGCCAGCAGGGTAATACAGGGACCGAACACTGAAGCTTTCTTT. Protein product: CASRVIQGPNTEAFF.

The J gene is TRBJ2-3, the V gene TRBV3-1 (or the pseudogene TRBV3-2); 11 bases are shared with TRBD2. CDR1 is LGHDT, CDR2 YNNKEL, per germline (reference sequence). J gave up 6 bases and V 1 base, and 6 bases lay outside the gene matches. This CDR3 is 16 amino acids long. The CDR3 nucleotides are TGTGCCAGCAGCCAAGCGGGACTAGCGGTGGTTGATACGCAGTATTTT. The encoded protein is CASSQAGLAVVDTQYF.

The chain is built from TRBV10-3 and TRBJ1-3; 7 positions match TRBD1. The junction had 10 bases not matched to a gene; V was cut back by 4 bases and J by 4 bases. The CDR3 loop spans 16 amino acids. The germline V gene encodes CDR1 ENHRY and CDR2 SYGVKD. CDR3 bases: TGTGCCATCAGTGCATTACAGGGGAAGGACGGAAACACCATATATTTT. Translated, it gives CAISALQGKDGNTIYF.

V is TRBV7-3 and J is TRBJ2-1; tentative D call: TRBD1 (6 bases). Germline V CDR1 and CDR2: SGHTA, FQGTGA. The CDR3 runs to 14 residues. V shed 4 bases and J shed 8 bases, with 15 bases lying between them. The CDR3 here is CASSSGQFFDEQFF. The DNA for the CDR3 is TGTGCCAGCAGCTCCGGACAGTTTTTCGATGAGCAGTTCTTC.

V is TRBV29-1 and J is TRBJ1-1; 8 nucleotides line up with TRBD1. CDR1 and CDR2 (germline): SQVTM, ANQGSEA. The CDR3 contains 15 residues. Trimming took 6 bases from V and 0 from J; bases not matched to a gene: 9. Here the CDR3 DNA reads TGCAGCGTAGCCAGGGGGCCGGGCATGAACACTGAAGCTTTCTTT. Its protein is CSVARGPGMNTEAFF. Full variable domain (rest looked up from reference TRBV29-1 and TRBJ1-1): SAVISQKPSRDICQRGTSLTIQCQVDSQVTMMFWYRQQPGQSLTLIATANQGSEATYESGFVIDKFPISRPNLTFSTLTVSNMSPEDSSIYLCSVARGPGMNTEAFFGQGTRLTVV.

V usage is TRBV2 and J usage is TRBJ1-2; 10 positions match TRBD1. Trimming took 6 bases from V and 4 from J; bases not matched to a gene: 11. The CDR3 consists of 16 residues. Germline V gives CDR1 SNHLY, CDR2 FYNNEI. This CDR3 is CASSKGGQGRGYGYTF. As DNA, the CDR3 is TGTGCCAGCAGCAAAGGGGGACAGGGGAGGGGCTATGGCTACACCTTC.

The J gene is TRBJ1-1, the V gene TRBV2, with 10 bases matching TRBD1. The CDR3 consists of 14 residues. V lost 6 bases to trimming and J lost 4 bases; unmatched junction nucleotides: 5. Germline V gives CDR1 SNHLY, CDR2 FYNNEI. The CDR3 region has the DNA TGTGCCAGCAGGGACAGGGGGATGAGCACTGAAGCTTTCTTT. This translates into CASRDRGMSTEAFF.

The chain links TRBV7-2 to TRBJ2-7, with 7 bases matching TRBD2. There are 16 residues in the CDR3. J gave up 2 bases and V 7 bases, and 14 bases lay outside the gene matches. In germline, CDR1 is SGHTA, CDR2 FQGNSA. CDR3 sequence (DNA): TGTGCCAGCACCAATAAGCGGGCTAGCGGCACCTACGAGCAGTACTTC. Amino acids: CASTNKRASGTYEQYF. The full variable domain, in which reference TRBV7-2 and TRBJ2-7 provide the parts outside the CDR3, is GAGVSQSPSNKVTEKGKDVELRCDPISGHTALYWYRQSLGQGLEFLIYFQGNSAPDKSGLPSDRFSAERTGGSVSTLTIQRTQQEDSAVYLCASTNKRASGTYEQYFGPGTRLTVT.

This clone has a handful of counts. The chain has TRBV18 and TRBJ1-3, with no clear D. V lost 0 bases, J lost 3 bases, and 12 bases lay in between. The CDR3 loop spans 16 amino acids. The germline CDR1 and CDR2 sequences are KGHSH and LQKENI. The CDR3 DNA is TGTGCCAGCTCACCACCGTTATGGGGAGGTGGAAACACCATATATTTT. Protein sequence: CASSPPLWGGGNTIYF.

The chain carries TRBV6-5 and TRBJ1-1; 8 bases fit TRBD1. V shed 8 bases, J shed 1 base, and the junction held 9 bases outside the gene matches. Germline lookup yields CDR1 MNHEY and CDR2 SVGAGI. This CDR3 has 15 amino acids. The CDR3 loop is CASRPGGVGNTEAFF. CDR3 in DNA: TGTGCCAGCCGGCCAGGGGGCGTCGGGAACACTGAAGCTTTCTTT.

This chain links TRBV18 with TRBJ1-2, with 7 positions matching TRBD1. Germline assignment: CDR1 KGHSH and CDR2 LQKENI. CDR3 length: 12 residues. V was pared by 6 bases and J by 4 bases, with 2 bases of the junction left unmatched. Here the CDR3 DNA reads TGTGCCAGCTCGGGACAGACCTATGGCTACACCTTC. This translates into CASSGQTYGYTF.

This sequence joins TRBV5-1 and TRBJ1-5; D might be TRBD1 (5 bases). V shed 4 bases and J shed 2 bases, with 10 bases lying between them. There are 14 residues in the CDR3. Germline values: CDR1 SGHRS, CDR2 YFSETQ. The CDR3 sequence is CASSPRGGNQPQHF. The CDR3 DNA is TGCGCCAGCAGCCCAAGGGGTGGCAATCAGCCCCAGCATTTT. The full variable domain, rest sourced from reference TRBV5-1 and TRBJ1-5, is KAGVTQTPRYLIKTRGQQVTLSCSPISGHRSVSWYQQTPGQGLQFLFEYFSETQRNKGNFPGRFSGRQFSNSRSEMNVSTLELGDSALYLCASSPRGGNQPQHFGDGTRLSIL.